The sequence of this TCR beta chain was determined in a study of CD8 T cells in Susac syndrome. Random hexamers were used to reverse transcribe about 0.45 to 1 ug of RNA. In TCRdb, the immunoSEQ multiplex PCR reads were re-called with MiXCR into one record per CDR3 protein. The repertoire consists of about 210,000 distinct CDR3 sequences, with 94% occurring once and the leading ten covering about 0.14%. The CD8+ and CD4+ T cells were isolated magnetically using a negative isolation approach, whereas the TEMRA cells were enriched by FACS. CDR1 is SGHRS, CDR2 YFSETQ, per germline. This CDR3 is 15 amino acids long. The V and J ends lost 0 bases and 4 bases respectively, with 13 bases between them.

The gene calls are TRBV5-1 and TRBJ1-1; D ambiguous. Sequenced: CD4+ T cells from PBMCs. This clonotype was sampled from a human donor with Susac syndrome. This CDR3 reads CASSLDPRKSTEAFF. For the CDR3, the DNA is TGCGCCAGCAGCTTGGACCCAAGGAAAAGCACTGAAGCTTTCTTT.